This TCR beta chain was captured by sequencing in a study of early stage breast cancer tumors. Study details: Most invasive tumors, about 80% of the 16, were ER+/PR+/HER2-. General study findings and limits: Chain pairing and CD4, CD8 or FOXP3 expression were not captured.

Blood replicates held 0.5 ug DNA, tumor or normal breast around 1.5 ug, two each. Data came from immunoSEQ multiplex PCR; TCRdb stores just in-frame clones and leaves some out. The sample consists of nearly 25,000 clones, about two thirds of them appearing once. Losses at the gene ends were 6 bases for V and 0 bases for J; bases not matched to a gene: 7. The V gene's germline CDR1 is SQVTM and CDR2 ANQGSEA. CDR3 length: 15 residues. On this clone: As yet, its antigen is unknown.

The specimen sequenced was breast tumor tissue. This receptor was obtained from a person in their sixties with breast cancer. This chain links TRBV29-1 with TRBJ2-1; the match to TRBD2 covers 8 bases. The chain's CDR3 is CSVSGSQSSYNEQFF. In DNA, the CDR3 is TGCAGCGTGAGCGGGAGCCAGAGCTCCTACAATGAGCAGTTCTTC.